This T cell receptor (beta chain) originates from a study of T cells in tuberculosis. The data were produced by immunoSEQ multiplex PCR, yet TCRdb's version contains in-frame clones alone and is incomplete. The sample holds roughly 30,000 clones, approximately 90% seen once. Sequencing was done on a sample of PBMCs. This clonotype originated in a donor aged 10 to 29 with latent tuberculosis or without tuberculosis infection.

Here the CDR3 DNA reads TGTGCCAGCACAGGTCTAGCGGGGGGGCAGGATGAGCAGTTCTTC. Protein sequence: CASTGLAGGQDEQFF. V usage is TRBV6-1 and J usage is TRBJ2-1, with TRBD2 matching over 12 bases. The ends lost 7 bases at V and 8 bases at J; junction bases unmatched: 9. Germline-derived CDR1 and CDR2 are MNHNS and SASEGT. The CDR3 totals 15 residues.